The 9 T cell receptor beta chains listed next were all sequenced from one sample in a study of T cells in Graves' hyperthyroidism and ophthalmopathy. TCR beta CDR3 regions were amplified from RNA. When the TCR CDR3 underwent first-round RT-PCR, the HTBI primer set was used. Via MiXCR, TCRdb re-called the multiplex PCR reads, giving one row per CDR3 protein. The data show 650,000 to 750,000 distinct CDR3 sequences, around 15% seen once. Source material: blood. The origin of the receptors is a woman aged 18-29 years with Graves' hyperthyroidism.

This sequence joins TRBV13 and TRBJ2-3; TRBD1 matches 8 bases. The CDR3 length is 15 residues. In germline, CDR1 is PRHDT, CDR2 FYEKMQ (reference sequence). After removal of 3 bases from V and 4 bases from J, the junction contained 6 bases not matched to a gene. CDR3: CASSFSGGESDTQYF. CDR3 bases: TGTGCCAGCAGCTTTTCAGGGGGCGAGTCAGATACGCAGTATTTT.

The chain is built from TRBV4-2 and TRBJ2-7; 8 nucleotides match TRBD1. J lost 3 bases, V lost 1 base, and 14 bases had no gene match. Germline V gives CDR1 LGHNA, CDR2 YNFKEQ. The CDR3 consists of 18 residues. This CDR3 is CASSQGTGWLSDLYEQYF. In DNA, the CDR3 is TGTGCCAGCAGCCAAGGGACAGGGTGGCTTAGCGATCTCTACGAGCAGTACTTC.

The V gene is TRBV19, the J gene TRBJ1-6; possibly TRBD1 for D (5 bases). In germline, CDR1 is LNHDA, CDR2 SQIVND (reference sequence). V shed 5 bases and J shed 3 bases, with 14 bases lying between them. CDR3 length: 16 amino acids. In DNA form, the CDR3 reads TGTGCCAGTAGTGCGGGACGGAGCTACTATAATTCACCCCTCCACTTT. Protein product: CASSAGRSYYNSPLHF. Combining the CDR3 with reference TRBV19 and TRBJ1-6 gives the whole variable domain DGGITQSPKYLFRKEGQNVTLSCEQNLNHDAMYWYRQDPGQGLRLIYYSQIVNDFQKGDIAEGYSVSREKKESFPLTVTSAQKNPTAFYLCASSAGRSYYNSPLHFGNGTRLTVT.

This clonotype occurred many times. The chain carries TRBV3-1 and TRBJ2-5; D gene uncertain. Germline V lookup: CDR1 LGHDT, CDR2 YNNKEL (reference sequence). The CDR3 runs to 15 residues. The germline V and J ends were trimmed by 1 base and 3 bases, with 12 bases remaining between them. The chain's CDR3 is CASSQVGRRKETQYF. The CDR3 coding sequence is TGTGCCAGCAGCCAAGTTGGTCGAAGGAAAGAGACCCAGTACTTC.

Only a few counts were recorded for this clonotype. The chain carries TRBV12-3 or TRBV12-4 and TRBJ1-4; D remains ambiguous. CDR3 length: 12 amino acids. V was shortened by 5 bases and J by 6 bases, with 7 bases between the two germline ends. The CDR3 DNA follows: TGTGCCAGCAGTAAGGGATATGAAAAACTGTTTTTT. This gives the protein CASSKGYEKLFF.

This clonotype was seen repeatedly, ten times or more. The chain combines TRBV27 with TRBJ1-2; D is ambiguous. Trimming left V 0 bases short and J 4 bases short, with 12 bases between. The germline V gene encodes CDR1 MNHEY and CDR2 SMNVEV (reference sequence). The length of the CDR3 is 15 residues. CDR3 amino acids: CASSLSGTRFYGYTF. In DNA, the CDR3 is TGTGCCAGCAGTTTATCGGGCACGAGATTCTATGGCTACACCTTC.

The sample holds a few counts of this clonotype. For the CDR3, the DNA is TGCGCCAGCAGCCAAGAGGTAGGGGAAGCTTTCTTT. Translated, it gives CASSQEVGEAFF. The chain carries TRBV4-1 and TRBJ1-1; no clear D. The CDR3 has 12 amino acids. The germline gives CDR1 MGHRA, CDR2 YSYEKL. Trimming shortened V by 0 bases and J by 8 bases, and 7 bases separated the two germline ends.

The chain has TRBV9 and TRBJ1-5; D is uncertain. Trimming removed 0 bases at V and 2 bases at J, with 9 bases between. The CDR3 has 15 residues. CDR1 is SGDLS, CDR2 YYNGEE, per germline. In nucleotides, the CDR3 is TGTGCCAGCAGCGTAGGTGTAACTGGCAATCAGCCCCAGCATTTT. Amino acid sequence: CASSVGVTGNQPQHF.

The chain employs TRBV30 and TRBJ2-7; D ambiguous. CDR3 size: 14 residues. Germline CDR1 is GTSNPN and CDR2 is SVGIG (reference sequence). V dropped 1 base and J dropped 3 bases, with 13 bases sitting between them. The CDR3 loop is CAWSAPLKSYEQYF. CDR3 in DNA: TGTGCCTGGAGTGCACCGCTAAAGAGCTACGAGCAGTACTTC.